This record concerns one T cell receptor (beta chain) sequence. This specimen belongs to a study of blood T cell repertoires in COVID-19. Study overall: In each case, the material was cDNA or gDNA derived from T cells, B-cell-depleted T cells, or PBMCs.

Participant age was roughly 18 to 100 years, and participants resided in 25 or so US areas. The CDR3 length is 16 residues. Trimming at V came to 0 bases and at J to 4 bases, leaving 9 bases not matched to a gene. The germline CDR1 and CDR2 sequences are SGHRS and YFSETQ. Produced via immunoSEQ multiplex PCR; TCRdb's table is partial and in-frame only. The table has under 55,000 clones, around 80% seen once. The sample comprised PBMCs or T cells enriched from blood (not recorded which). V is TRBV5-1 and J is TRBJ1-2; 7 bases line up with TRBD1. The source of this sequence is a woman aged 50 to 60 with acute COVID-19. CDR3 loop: CASSLGGTVDTYGYTF. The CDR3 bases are TGCGCCAGCAGCTTGGGGGGGACAGTGGATACCTATGGCTACACCTTC.